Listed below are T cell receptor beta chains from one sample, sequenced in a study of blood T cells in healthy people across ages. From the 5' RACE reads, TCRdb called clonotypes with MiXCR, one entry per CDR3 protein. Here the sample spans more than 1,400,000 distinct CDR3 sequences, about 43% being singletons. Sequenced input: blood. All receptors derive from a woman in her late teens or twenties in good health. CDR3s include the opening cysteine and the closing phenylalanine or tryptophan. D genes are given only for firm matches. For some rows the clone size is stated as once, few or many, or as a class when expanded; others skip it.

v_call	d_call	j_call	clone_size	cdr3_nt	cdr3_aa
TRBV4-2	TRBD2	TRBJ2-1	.	TGTGCCAGCAGCCACCACGACCAGGAGTCTAGCGGGAGGCCCTGGTTCAACACACGGGATGAGCAGTTCTTC	CASSHHDQESSGRPWFNTRDEQFF
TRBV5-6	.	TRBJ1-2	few	TGTGCCAGCAGCTTAGTACGGCCCTATGGCTACACCTTC	CASSLVRPYGYTF
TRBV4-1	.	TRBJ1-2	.	TGCGCCAGCAGCCAACCGATAGGAAACAGGGCGGCCTATGGCTACACCTTC	CASSQPIGNRAAYGYTF
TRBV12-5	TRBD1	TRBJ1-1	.	TGTGCTAGTGGTCGCGGACAGGGTCGAACTGAAGCTTTCTTT	CASGRGQGRTEAFF
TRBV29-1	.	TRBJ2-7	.	TGCAGCGGTGTAGCGGCTCCGGGGTACGAGCAGTACTTC	CSGVAAPGYEQYF
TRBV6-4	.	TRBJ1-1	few	TGTGCCAGCAGGCCAGGAGGGATGAACACTGAAGCTTTCTTT	CASRPGGMNTEAFF
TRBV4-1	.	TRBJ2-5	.	TGCGCCAGCAGCCGTAGCGGAGATGGTTTGAGCGAGACCCAGTACTTC	CASSRSGDGLSETQYF
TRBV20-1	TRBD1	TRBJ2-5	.	TGCAGTGCGAAGGACAGGGGGAAGACGGAGACCCAGTACTTC	CSAKDRGKTETQYF
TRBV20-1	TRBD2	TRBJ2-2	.	TGCAGTGCTAGAGAAACTAGCGGGAGGCATACCGGGGAGCTGTTTTTT	CSARETSGRHTGELFF
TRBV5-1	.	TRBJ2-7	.	TGCGCCAGCAGCTTGTCAGTGGGGGTACAAGTGGTTGAGTCCTACGAGCAGTACTTC	CASSLSVGVQVVESYEQYF
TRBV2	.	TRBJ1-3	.	TGTGCCAGCGGGTTGCCTGGAAACACCATATATTTT	CASGLPGNTIYF
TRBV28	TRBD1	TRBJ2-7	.	TGTGCCAGCAGTTCCCCAGACAGGGGGTCTCGCGAGCAGTACTTC	CASSSPDRGSREQYF
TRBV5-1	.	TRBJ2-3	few	TGCGCCAGCAAAACGGCCAGCGGAGGAGATACGCAGTATTTT	CASKTASGGDTQYF
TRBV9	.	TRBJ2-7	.	TGTGCCAGCAGCGTTCGACTAGGGGACGAGCAGTACTTC	CASSVRLGDEQYF
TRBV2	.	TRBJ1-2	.	TGTGCCAGCAGTGAAGTGGCCAGGAACTATGGCTACACCTTC	CASSEVARNYGYTF
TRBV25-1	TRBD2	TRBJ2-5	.	TGTGCCAGCAGTGAATCCCTAGCGGGGCTGCAAGAGACCCAGTACTTC	CASSESLAGLQETQYF
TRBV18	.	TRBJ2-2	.	TGTGCCAGCTCACGACAGACAGGGAACACCGGGGAGCTGTTTTTT	CASSRQTGNTGELFF
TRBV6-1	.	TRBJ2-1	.	TGTGCCAGCAGTGACGACTATGGCTCCTACAATGAGCAGTTCTTC	CASSDDYGSYNEQFF
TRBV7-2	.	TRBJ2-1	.	TGTGCCAGCAGCTTAGGGTCGGGCCTGGATGCCTACAATGAGCAGTTCTTC	CASSLGSGLDAYNEQFF
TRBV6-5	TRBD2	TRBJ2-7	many	TGTGCCAGCAGTTCCCTAGCGGGAACCTACGAGCAGTACTTC	CASSSLAGTYEQYF
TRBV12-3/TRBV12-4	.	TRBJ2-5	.	TGTGCCAGCAGCTTCGGTATAATCTACAATGAGCAGTACTTC	CASSFGIIYNEQYF
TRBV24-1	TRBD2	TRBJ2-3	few	TGTGCCACCAGTGACCCAGACCAAGCGGGGACAGATACGCAGTATTTT	CATSDPDQAGTDTQYF
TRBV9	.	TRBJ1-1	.	TGTGCCAGCAGCGAAGAACGAGGGAACACTGAAGCTTTCTTT	CASSEERGNTEAFF